This TCR beta chain was captured by sequencing in a study of CD8+ T cells in alopecia areata. Overall study findings and caveats: Normal scalp had lower clonality than lesional scalp, with alopecia totalis/universalis lesions showing this most strongly. Unlike in mice, where it was clearer, TCR sharing across patients was less clear, possibly HLA-related.

Following RNA extraction, reverse transcription yielded cDNA that acted as the sequencing template. Method: immunoSEQ multiplex PCR; TCRdb's copy keeps in-frame clones and lacks some. The data hold more than 95,000 clones, with around three fifths observed a single time. This clone was detected only a few times. Its specificity is not known. The authors sorted CD4+ and CD8+ T cells from PBMCs. This CDR3 has 15 residues. The V segment lost 5 bases and the J segment 2 bases; nucleotides outside the gene matches: 3. The germline gives CDR1 SNHLY, CDR2 FYNNEI. Sequenced input: CD4+ T cells sorted from blood. The chain couples TRBV2 to TRBJ2-1; 10 bases line up with TRBD1. The sequence came from a human donor in good health. Here the CDR3 DNA reads TGTGCCAGCAGTCCTGACAGGGGGCCCTACAATGAGCAGTTCTTC. Translated: CASSPDRGPYNEQFF.